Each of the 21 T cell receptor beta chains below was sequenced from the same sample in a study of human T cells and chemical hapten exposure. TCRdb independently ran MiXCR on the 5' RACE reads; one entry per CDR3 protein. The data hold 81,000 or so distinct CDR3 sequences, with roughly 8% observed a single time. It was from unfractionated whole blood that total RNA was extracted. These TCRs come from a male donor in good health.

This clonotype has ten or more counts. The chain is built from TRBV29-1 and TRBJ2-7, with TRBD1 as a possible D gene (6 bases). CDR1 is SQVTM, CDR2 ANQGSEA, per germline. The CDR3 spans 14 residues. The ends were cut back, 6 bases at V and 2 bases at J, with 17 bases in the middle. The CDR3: CSVARRDMTYEQYF. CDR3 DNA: TGCAGCGTCGCACGTAGGGACATGACCTACGAGCAGTACTTC.

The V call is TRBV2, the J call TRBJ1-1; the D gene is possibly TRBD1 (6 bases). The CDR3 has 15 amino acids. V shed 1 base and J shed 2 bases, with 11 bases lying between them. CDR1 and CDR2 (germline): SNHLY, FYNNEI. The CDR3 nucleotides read TGTGCCAGCAGTGAAGGGGCAGGGGAAAACACTGAAGCTTTCTTT. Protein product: CASSEGAGENTEAFF.

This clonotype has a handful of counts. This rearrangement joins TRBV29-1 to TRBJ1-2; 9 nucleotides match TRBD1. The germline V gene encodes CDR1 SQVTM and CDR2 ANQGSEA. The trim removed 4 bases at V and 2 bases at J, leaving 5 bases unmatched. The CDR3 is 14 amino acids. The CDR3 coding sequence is TGCAGCGTTGTGACAGGGGGTATAAACTATGGCTACACCTTC. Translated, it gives CSVVTGGINYGYTF.

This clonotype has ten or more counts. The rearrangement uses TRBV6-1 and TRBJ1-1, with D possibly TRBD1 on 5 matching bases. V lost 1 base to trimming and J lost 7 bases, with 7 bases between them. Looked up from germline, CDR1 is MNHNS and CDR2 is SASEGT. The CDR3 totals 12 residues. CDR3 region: CASSEGGGEAFF. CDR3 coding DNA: TGTGCCAGCAGTGAAGGGGGCGGTGAAGCTTTCTTT.

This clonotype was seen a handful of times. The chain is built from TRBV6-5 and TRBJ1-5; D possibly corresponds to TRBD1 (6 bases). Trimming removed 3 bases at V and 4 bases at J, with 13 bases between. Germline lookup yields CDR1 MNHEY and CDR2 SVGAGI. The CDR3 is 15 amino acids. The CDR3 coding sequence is TGTGCCAGCAGTTATTCGGAGGGGGGAAATCAGCCCCAGCATTTT. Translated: CASSYSEGGNQPQHF.

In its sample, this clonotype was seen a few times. CDR3 in amino acids: CASSLKGRVKFEAFF. DNA of the CDR3: TGTGCCAGCAGTTTAAAGGGGCGAGTCAAATTTGAAGCTTTCTTT. The genes are TRBV12-3 or TRBV12-4 and TRBJ1-1, with D maybe TRBD1 (5 bases). This CDR3 spans 15 amino acids. V shed 2 bases and J shed 7 bases, with 17 bases lying between them.

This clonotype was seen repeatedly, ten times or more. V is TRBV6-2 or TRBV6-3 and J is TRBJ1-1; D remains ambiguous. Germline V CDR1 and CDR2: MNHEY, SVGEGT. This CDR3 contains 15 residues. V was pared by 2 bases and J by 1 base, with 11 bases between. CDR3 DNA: TGTGCCAGCAGTTACCCCGCAGGTACGAACACTGAAGCTTTCTTT. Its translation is CASSYPAGTNTEAFF.

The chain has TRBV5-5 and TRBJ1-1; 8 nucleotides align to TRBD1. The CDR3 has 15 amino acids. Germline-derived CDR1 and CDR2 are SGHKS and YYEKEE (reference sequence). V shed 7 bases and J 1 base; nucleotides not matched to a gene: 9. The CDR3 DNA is TGTGCCAGCTCGGAACGAGGACAGGGGAACACTGAAGCTTTCTTT. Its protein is CASSERGQGNTEAFF.

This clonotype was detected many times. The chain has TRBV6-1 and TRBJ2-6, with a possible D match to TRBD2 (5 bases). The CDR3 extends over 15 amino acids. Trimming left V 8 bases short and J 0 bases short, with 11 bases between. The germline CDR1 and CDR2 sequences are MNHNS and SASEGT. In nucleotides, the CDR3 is TGTGCCAGCGCCTCCGGGGACTCTGGGGCCAACGTCCTGACTTTC. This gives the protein CASASGDSGANVLTF.

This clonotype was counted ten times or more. CDR3 amino acids: CAWKGTSAYGYTF. For the CDR3, the DNA is TGTGCCTGGAAGGGGACCTCAGCCTATGGCTACACCTTC. The rearrangement uses TRBV30 and TRBJ1-2; weak D call: TRBD1 (5 bases). V was clipped by 4 bases and J by 4 bases, with 13 bases between them. The CDR3 extends over 13 amino acids. Germline V CDR1 and CDR2: GTSNPN, SVGIG (reference sequence).

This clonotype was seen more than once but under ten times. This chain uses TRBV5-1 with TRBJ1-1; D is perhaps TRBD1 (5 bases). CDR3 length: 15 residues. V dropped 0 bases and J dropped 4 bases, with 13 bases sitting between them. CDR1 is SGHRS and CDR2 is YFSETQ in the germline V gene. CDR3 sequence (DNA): TGCGCCAGCAGCTTGGAAGCGGGAGGGACCACTGAAGCTTTCTTT. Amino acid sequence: CASSLEAGGTTEAFF.

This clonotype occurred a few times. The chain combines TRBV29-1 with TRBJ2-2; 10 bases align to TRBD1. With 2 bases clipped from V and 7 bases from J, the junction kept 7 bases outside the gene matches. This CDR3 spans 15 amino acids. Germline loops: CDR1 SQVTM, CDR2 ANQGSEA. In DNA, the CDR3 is TGCAGCGTTGAACTTGACAGGGGGCTAAGCGGGGAGCTGTTTTTT. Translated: CSVELDRGLSGELFF.

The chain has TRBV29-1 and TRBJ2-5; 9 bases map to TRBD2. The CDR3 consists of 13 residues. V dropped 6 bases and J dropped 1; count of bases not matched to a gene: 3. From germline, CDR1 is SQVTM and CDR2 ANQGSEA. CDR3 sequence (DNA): TGCAGCGTGGTAGCGGGGGCCCAAGAGACCCAGTACTTC. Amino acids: CSVVAGAQETQYF.

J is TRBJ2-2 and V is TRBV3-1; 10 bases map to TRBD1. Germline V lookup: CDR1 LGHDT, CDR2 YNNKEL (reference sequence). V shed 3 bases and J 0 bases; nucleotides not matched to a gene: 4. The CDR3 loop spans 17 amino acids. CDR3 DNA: TGTGCCAGCAGCCACCCCGACAGGGGGCCGAACACCGGGGAGCTGTTTTTT. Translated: CASSHPDRGPNTGELFF.

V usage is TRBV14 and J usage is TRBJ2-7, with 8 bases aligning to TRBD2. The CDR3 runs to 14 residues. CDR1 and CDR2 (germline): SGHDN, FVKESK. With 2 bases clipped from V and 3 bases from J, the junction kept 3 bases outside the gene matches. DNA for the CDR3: TGTGCCAGCAGCCAATGGGCGGGGGGCTACGAGCAGTACTTC. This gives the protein CASSQWAGGYEQYF.

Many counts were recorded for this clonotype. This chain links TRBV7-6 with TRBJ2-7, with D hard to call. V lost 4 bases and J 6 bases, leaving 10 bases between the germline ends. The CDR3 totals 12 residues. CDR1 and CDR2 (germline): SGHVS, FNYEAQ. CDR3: CASSSLVAEQYF. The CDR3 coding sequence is TGTGCCAGCAGCTCGCTTGTAGCCGAGCAGTACTTC.

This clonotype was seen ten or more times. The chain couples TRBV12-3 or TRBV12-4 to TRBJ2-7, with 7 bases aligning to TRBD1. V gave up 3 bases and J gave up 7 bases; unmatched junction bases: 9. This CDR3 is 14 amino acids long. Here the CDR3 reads CASSLGRGSWEQYF. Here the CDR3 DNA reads TGTGCCAGCAGTTTGGGCAGGGGGTCTTGGGAGCAGTACTTC.

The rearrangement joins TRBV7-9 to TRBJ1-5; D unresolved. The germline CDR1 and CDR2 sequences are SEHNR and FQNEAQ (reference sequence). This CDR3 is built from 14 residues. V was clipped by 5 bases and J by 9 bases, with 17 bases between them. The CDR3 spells CASSNDLTTAPQHF. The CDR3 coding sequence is TGTGCCAGCAGCAATGACCTTACAACGGCGCCCCAGCATTTT.

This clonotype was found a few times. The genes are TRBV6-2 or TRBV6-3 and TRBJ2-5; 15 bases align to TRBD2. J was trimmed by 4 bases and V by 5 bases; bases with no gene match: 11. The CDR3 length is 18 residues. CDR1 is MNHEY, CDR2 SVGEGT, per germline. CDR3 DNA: TGTGCCAGCAGTCACCAAAGGACTAGCGGGAGGGCCCGAGAGACCCAGTACTTC. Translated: CASSHQRTSGRARETQYF.

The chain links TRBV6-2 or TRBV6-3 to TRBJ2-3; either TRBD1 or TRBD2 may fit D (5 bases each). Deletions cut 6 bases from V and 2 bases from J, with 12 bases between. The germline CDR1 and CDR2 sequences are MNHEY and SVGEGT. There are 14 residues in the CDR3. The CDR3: CASSRVSVTDTQYF. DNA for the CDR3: TGTGCCAGCAGCAGGGTTAGCGTCACAGATACGCAGTATTTT.

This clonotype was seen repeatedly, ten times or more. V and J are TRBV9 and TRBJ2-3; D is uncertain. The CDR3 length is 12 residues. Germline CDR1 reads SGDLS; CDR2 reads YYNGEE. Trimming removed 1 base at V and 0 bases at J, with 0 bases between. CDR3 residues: CASSVSTDTQYF. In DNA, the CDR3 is TGTGCCAGCAGCGTAAGCACAGATACGCAGTATTTT. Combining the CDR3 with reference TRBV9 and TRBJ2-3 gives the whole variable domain DSGVTQTPKHLITATGQRVTLRCSPRSGDLSVYWYQQSLDQGLQFLIQYYNGEERAKGNILERFSAQQFPDLHSELNLSSLELGDSALYFCASSVSTDTQYFGPGTRLTVL.